Below, 23 T cell receptor beta chains from the same sample are listed, as sequenced in a study of response to subunit inactivated influenza vaccine. TCRdb reanalysed the RT-PCR reads using MiXCR and keeps one entry per CDR3 protein. This repertoire shows 150,000 to 200,000 distinct CDR3 sequences, about 12% found once; its top ten account for roughly 29%. Separately, the same data were catalogued under a study of T cells expressing NK-cell markers. That study reports: TCR beta libraries carry UMIs added by 5'RACE template switching.

The sample was CD8+ T cells sorted from PBMCs, taken 12 days after vaccination. These TCRs come from a man between 45 and 60 years old who received an inactivated influenza vaccine.

V and J are TRBV13 and TRBJ1-1; TRBD1 matches 8 bases. The CDR3 covers 14 residues. J gave up 7 bases and V 5 bases, and 9 bases lay outside the gene matches. The germline V gene encodes CDR1 PRHDT and CDR2 FYEKMQ (reference sequence). The CDR3 is CASSLPRTGIEAFF. DNA for the CDR3: TGTGCCAGCAGCCTCCCCCGGACAGGGATTGAAGCTTTCTTT.

The chain combines TRBV28 with TRBJ2-5; 7 nucleotides align to TRBD1. V lost 5 bases and J lost 1; bases outside the gene matches: 16. The germline V gene encodes CDR1 MDHEN and CDR2 SYDVKM. CDR3 length: 18 amino acids. The CDR3: CASSSPGQQIRIQETQYF. The CDR3 DNA follows: TGTGCCAGCAGTAGCCCGGGACAGCAAATAAGAATCCAAGAGACCCAGTACTTC.

Many counts were recorded for this clonotype. The rearrangement joins TRBV12-3 or TRBV12-4 to TRBJ2-3, with 7 bases matching TRBD2. The CDR3 has 14 residues. The ends lost 2 bases at V and 6 bases at J; junction bases unmatched: 5. The CDR3 DNA sequence: TGTGCCAGCAGTTTAATCGGGGGGTTTGATACGCAGTATTTT. This encodes CASSLIGGFDTQYF.

The rearrangement links TRBV6-5 to TRBJ1-2, with a weak D call TRBD1 (6 bases). Per the germline V gene, CDR1 is MNHEY and CDR2 is SVGAGI. The V end was cut by 4 bases, the J end by 7 bases, with 13 bases between. This CDR3 spans 13 amino acids. In nucleotides, the CDR3 is TGTGCCAGCAGTTCCTCGGGGGCGAGTGGCTACACCTTC. It translates to CASSSSGASGYTF.

This clonotype was seen more than once but under ten times. The J gene is TRBJ2-6, the V gene TRBV18; 8 bases agree with TRBD1. The CDR3 sequence is 19 residues long. V lost 5 bases and J lost 0; bases outside the gene matches: 12. The germline V gene has CDR1 KGHSH and CDR2 LQKENI. CDR3 protein: CASSYWTGLTSSGANVLTF. The CDR3 nucleotides read TGTGCCAGCTCATACTGGACAGGGCTCACGAGCTCTGGGGCCAACGTCCTGACTTTC. Filled out from reference TRBV18 and TRBJ2-6, the complete variable domain reads NAGVMQNPRHLVRRRGQEARLRCSPMKGHSHVYWYRQLPEEGLKFMVYLQKENIIDESGMPKERFSAEFPKEGPSILRIQQVVRGDSAAYFCASSYWTGLTSSGANVLTFGAGSRLTVL.

This chain joins TRBV6-2 or TRBV6-3 and TRBJ1-1; perhaps TRBD1 as D (6 bases). V gave up 5 bases and J gave up 0 bases, with 16 bases separating them. Germline assignment: CDR1 MNHEY and CDR2 SVGEGT. This CDR3 comprises 16 residues. The CDR3 DNA is TGTGCCAGCAGTCCCCGACAGGTCCTAGTGAACACTGAAGCTTTCTTT. Translating gives CASSPRQVLVNTEAFF.

The chain couples TRBV12-3 or TRBV12-4 to TRBJ2-4; D perhaps matches TRBD2 (6 bases). V lost 5 bases, J lost 0 bases, and 17 bases lay in between. CDR3 length: 17 residues. CDR3 in amino acids: CASSPATSTLAKNIQYF. Here the CDR3 DNA reads TGTGCCAGCAGTCCCGCAACTAGCACCTTAGCCAAAAACATTCAGTACTTC.

This clonotype was seen ten or more times. CDR3 in amino acids: CASSLQGVVNEQFF. Written as DNA, the CDR3 is TGTGCCAGCAGCTTACAGGGGGTGGTCAATGAGCAGTTCTTC. This chain connects TRBV5-6 to TRBJ2-1; 8 nucleotides agree with TRBD1. Per germline, CDR1 SGHDT and CDR2 YYEEEE. V lost 2 bases and J lost 6; bases outside the gene matches: 4. This CDR3 comprises 14 residues.

The V gene is TRBV5-1, the J gene TRBJ2-2, with 7 positions matching TRBD2. The ends lost 2 bases at V and 3 bases at J; junction bases unmatched: 4. The CDR3 totals 15 residues. CDR1 and CDR2 from the germline V gene are SGHRS and YFSETQ. This CDR3 reads CASSLRDYYTGELFF. The CDR3 bases are TGCGCCAGCAGCTTACGGGACTATTACACCGGGGAGCTGTTTTTT.

In its sample, this clonotype was seen a few times. The chain couples TRBV7-2 to TRBJ2-3, with TRBD2 matching 7 bases. This CDR3 is built from 17 residues. The V gene end was trimmed by 5 bases and the J gene end by 3 bases; junction bases not matched to a gene: 14. Germline lookup yields CDR1 SGHTA and CDR2 FQGNSA. The CDR3 DNA sequence: TGTGCCAGCAGCCCAACCGTTGGGGGGGTCCGGACAGATACGCAGTATTTT. Amino acids: CASSPTVGGVRTDTQYF.

This clonotype appeared a few times. J is TRBJ2-7 and V is TRBV4-1, with 8 bases identical to TRBD1. CDR1 and CDR2 (germline): MGHRA, YSYEKL. The CDR3 spans 16 residues. V lost 5 bases, J lost 5 bases, and 14 bases stayed unmatched. CDR3 bases: TGCGCCAGCAGCAGGACGGGCCACAGGGGGAACGACGAGCAGTACTTC. It yields the protein CASSRTGHRGNDEQYF.

This clonotype came up a few times. The rearrangement joins TRBV5-8 to TRBJ2-5; 9 nucleotides agree with TRBD1. The CDR3 extends over 15 amino acids. V was clipped by 0 bases and J by 5 bases; unmatched bases: 5. Germline CDR1 SGHTS, CDR2 YDEGEE. The CDR3 bases are TGTGCCAGCAGCTTGGGTGGGACAGGGTTGGAGACCCAGTACTTC. As protein: CASSLGGTGLETQYF.

This clonotype came up a few times. V usage is TRBV6-2 or TRBV6-3 and J usage is TRBJ2-1, with 12 bases that match TRBD2. With 0 bases clipped from V and 10 bases from J, the junction kept 4 bases outside the gene matches. From germline, CDR1 is MNHEY and CDR2 SVGEGT. The CDR3 loop spans 15 amino acids. The CDR3 here is CASSYSASGGEEQFF. DNA for the CDR3: TGTGCCAGCAGTTACTCGGCTAGCGGGGGGGAAGAGCAGTTCTTC.

This clonotype was counted between two and nine times. The V call is TRBV28, the J call TRBJ2-1; perhaps D is TRBD1 or TRBD2 (5 bases each). CDR1 is MDHEN and CDR2 is SYDVKM in the germline V gene. The V end lost 6 bases, the J end lost 3 bases, and 15 bases lay between the germline ends. CDR3 length equals 15 residues. The CDR3 DNA follows: TGTGCCAGCAGAAGCAGGGACCCTGACTACAATGAGCAGTTCTTC. It yields the protein CASRSRDPDYNEQFF.

This clonotype came up a few times. The gene calls are TRBV4-3 and TRBJ2-3; D may be TRBD2 (5 bases). CDR3 length: 14 amino acids. Germline lookup yields CDR1 LGHNA and CDR2 YSLEER. Deletions cut 2 bases from V and 3 bases from J, with 9 bases between. CDR3 sequence: CASSQLGVTDTQYF. The DNA for the CDR3 is TGCGCCAGCAGCCAATTGGGAGTGACAGATACGCAGTATTTT.

This clonotype showed up just a few times. This chain joins TRBV20-1 and TRBJ1-2, with no clear D. CDR1 is DFQATT, CDR2 SNEGSKA, per germline (reference sequence). The length of the CDR3 is 14 residues. V was cut by 2 bases and J by 4 bases, with 14 bases left in between. The DNA for the CDR3 is TGCAGTGCTAGATTAGAGGTAGCTCTCTATGGCTACACCTTC. Encoded protein: CSARLEVALYGYTF.

The chain employs TRBV7-6 and TRBJ1-5, with D possibly TRBD1 on 5 matching bases. Germline V gives CDR1 SGHVS, CDR2 FNYEAQ. The CDR3 has 15 amino acids. V gave up 1 base and J gave up 3 bases, with 10 bases separating them. CDR3 DNA sequence: TGTGCCAGCAGCTTAGAGGCAGGGCTCAATCAGCCCCAGCATTTT. This sequence encodes CASSLEAGLNQPQHF.

This clonotype appeared a few times. The V and J genes are TRBV20-1 and TRBJ2-7; D not certain. V lost 0 bases and J 5 bases, leaving 11 bases between the germline ends. Per germline, CDR1 DFQATT and CDR2 SNEGSKA (reference sequence). The CDR3 has 13 amino acids. This CDR3 is CSARDLLLDEQYF. Here the CDR3 DNA reads TGCAGTGCTAGAGATCTGCTTTTGGACGAGCAGTACTTC.

This clonotype turned up a few times. This sequence joins TRBV14 and TRBJ2-7; a possible D gene is TRBD2 (6 bases). The germline gives CDR1 SGHDN, CDR2 FVKESK. The CDR3 is made up of 16 amino acids. V was trimmed by 2 bases and J by 0 bases, leaving 14 bases between them. As DNA, the CDR3 is TGTGCCAGCAGCCAACTCGGACTACCCTACTCCTACGAGCAGTACTTC. This gives the protein CASSQLGLPYSYEQYF.

This clonotype was observed a few times. The genes are TRBV20-1 and TRBJ2-7; maybe TRBD1 (5 bases). The CDR3 consists of 15 residues. CDR1 DFQATT and CDR2 SNEGSKA come from the germline V gene (reference sequence). The V and J ends lost 1 base and 0 bases respectively, with 13 bases between them. As DNA, the CDR3 is TGCAGTGCTAGAGTGGCCAGGGCAGACTCCTACGAGCAGTACTTC. Translated: CSARVARADSYEQYF.

The chain is built from TRBV12-3 or TRBV12-4 and TRBJ2-7; D gene uncertain. The CDR3 runs 15 residues. V lost 5 bases and J lost 0, with 14 bases in between. CDR3 sequence (DNA): TGTGCCAGCAGTCCAGACATGTATTTCTCCTACGAGCAGTACTTC. Translation: CASSPDMYFSYEQYF.

The chain employs TRBV4-3 and TRBJ1-1, with D hard to call. The CDR3 is 13 residues long. The germline gives CDR1 LGHNA, CDR2 YSLEER. Trimming pared 3 bases from V and 3 bases from J, leaving 8 bases between. DNA for the CDR3: TGCGCCAGCAGCCAGGAGAAGTACACTGAAGCTTTCTTT. Translation gives CASSQEKYTEAFF.

Here the CDR3 reads CASSPMDRVETQYF. In DNA, the CDR3 is TGTGCCAGCTCACCAATGGACAGGGTTGAGACCCAGTACTTC. The chain joins TRBV18 to TRBJ2-5; 8 nucleotides match TRBD1. This CDR3 spans 14 amino acids. After removal of 2 bases from V and 5 bases from J, the junction contained 4 bases not matched to a gene. Germline CDR1 KGHSH, CDR2 LQKENI.